These 18 T cell receptor beta chains came from one sample sequenced in a study of brain T cells in children with intractable seizures. Produced via immunoSEQ multiplex PCR; TCRdb's table is partial and in-frame only. Of approximately 110,000 clones listed, approximately 94% are singletons. The sequencing used peripheral blood, collected at surgery. The receptors come from a boy younger than two with hemimegalencephaly and intractable seizures.

The chain combines TRBV9 with TRBJ2-4, with TRBD1 identical over 9 bases. Germline trimming cut 4 bases from V and 7 bases from J; bases unmatched to any gene: 12. Germline CDR1 reads SGDLS; CDR2 reads YYNGEE. The CDR3 loop spans 16 amino acids. The CDR3 region is CASSPPFRTGENIQYF. In DNA, the CDR3 is TGTGCCAGCAGCCCTCCCTTTCGGACAGGGGAGAACATTCAGTACTTC.

The CDR3 here is CASSVAAGFTDTQYF. The CDR3 nucleotides read TGTGCCAGCAGCGTAGCTGCCGGATTCACAGATACGCAGTATTTT. The rearrangement links TRBV9 to TRBJ2-3; D gene uncertain. Germline CDR1 is SGDLS and CDR2 is YYNGEE. Trimming stripped 0 bases from V and 2 bases from J, with 10 bases between. The CDR3 is 15 residues long.

CDR3 sequence reads: CASSPGGASGYTF. The CDR3 DNA is TGTGCCAGCAGCCCGGGGGGCGCCTCCGGCTACACCTTC. V and J are TRBV11-2 and TRBJ1-2; D is perhaps TRBD1 (6 bases). The CDR3 loop spans 13 amino acids. Deletions cut 5 bases from V and 8 bases from J, with 15 bases between. Germline V gene sequence: CDR1 SGHAT, CDR2 FQNNGV.

The chain links TRBV5-6 to TRBJ2-5; unclear D gene. Trimming removed 7 bases at V and 2 bases at J, with 18 bases between. The CDR3 has 15 residues. Germline loops: CDR1 SGHDT, CDR2 YYEEEE. In nucleotides, the CDR3 is TGTGCCAGCCGCCTGTTTGTGATTTATCAAGAGACCCAGTACTTC. Translated: CASRLFVIYQETQYF. Variable domain in full (rest from reference TRBV5-6 and TRBJ2-5): DAGVTQSPTHLIKTRGQQVTLRCSPKSGHDTVSWYQQALGQGPQFIFQYYEEEERQRGNFPDRFSGHQFPNYSSELNVNALLLGDSALYLCASRLFVIYQETQYFGPGTRLLVL.

The chain is built from TRBV6-5 and TRBJ2-1; D possibly corresponds to TRBD1 (6 bases). V was shortened by 0 bases and J by 7 bases, with 13 bases between the two germline ends. This CDR3 is 15 amino acids long. Germline lookup yields CDR1 MNHEY and CDR2 SVGAGI. CDR3 in DNA: TGTGCCAGCAGTTACTCGTGGGGGCCCGGGAATGAGCAGTTCTTC. It specifies CASSYSWGPGNEQFF.

This chain uses TRBV30 with TRBJ1-1; no clear D gene. Trimming removed 5 bases from V and 1 base from J, with 8 bases in between. This CDR3 comprises 12 residues. CDR1 is GTSNPN, CDR2 SVGIG, per germline (reference sequence). DNA of the CDR3: TGTGCCTGGGGGCCCGGGAACACTGAAGCTTTCTTT. Translating it yields CAWGPGNTEAFF.

This chain links TRBV7-5 with TRBJ2-7. TRBV7-5 is a recognized pseudogene. CDR3 length: 12 residues. CDR3 nucleotide sequence: TGTGTCAGAAGCTTTATCAAATACGAGCAGTACTTC. Protein: CVRSFIKYEQYF.

The rearrangement uses TRBV28 and TRBJ2-1; D gene uncertain. V was clipped by 2 bases and J by 4 bases, with 9 bases between them. In germline, CDR1 is MDHEN, CDR2 SYDVKM. CDR3 size: 14 residues. CDR3 region: CASSLRGIYNEQFF. Written as DNA, the CDR3 is TGTGCCAGCAGTTTACGTGGGATTTACAATGAGCAGTTCTTC. Together with reference TRBV28 and TRBJ2-1, the CDR3 gives the full variable domain: DVKVTQSSRYLVKRTGEKVFLECVQDMDHENMFWYRQDPGLGLRLIYFSYDVKMKEKGDIPEGYSVSREKKERFSLILESASTNQTSMYLCASSLRGIYNEQFFGPGTRLTVL.

The rearrangement joins TRBV27 to TRBJ1-5, with 11 bases identical to TRBD1. From germline, CDR1 is MNHEY and CDR2 SMNVEV (reference sequence). The CDR3 has 16 residues. The J segment lost 5 bases and the V segment lost 0 bases, leaving 3 bases of the junction unmatched. CDR3 sequence (DNA): TGTGCCAGCAGTTTATCGGGACAGGGGGTATATCAGCCCCAGCATTTT. This translates into CASSLSGQGVYQPQHF.

This sequence joins TRBV11-2 and TRBJ2-7, with 7 bases aligning to TRBD2. The CDR3 is 15 amino acids. The V and J ends lost 5 bases and 4 bases, in that order; junction bases with no gene match: 11. Looked up from germline, CDR1 is SGHAT and CDR2 is FQNNGV. The chain's CDR3 is CASSPTSVPPYEQYF. CDR3 nucleotides: TGTGCCAGCAGCCCAACTAGCGTCCCCCCTTACGAGCAGTACTTC.

The CDR3: CASSFTTSGRGSETQYF. In DNA form, the CDR3 reads TGTGCCAGCAGCTTCACGACTAGCGGGAGAGGGAGCGAGACCCAGTACTTC. The gene calls are TRBV11-2 and TRBJ2-5; 12 positions match TRBD2. V lost 3 bases, J lost 5 bases, and 10 bases stayed unmatched. The CDR3 is made up of 17 amino acids. CDR1 and CDR2 from the germline V gene are SGHAT and FQNNGV. The variable domain in full, with the rest retrieved from reference TRBV11-2 and TRBJ2-5, is EAGVAQSPRYKIIEKRQSVAFWCNPISGHATLYWYQQILGQGPKLLIQFQNNGVVDDSQLPKDRFSAERLKGVDSTLKIQPAKLEDSAVYLCASSFTTSGRGSETQYFGPGTRLLVL.

The chain carries TRBV9 and TRBJ1-5; 9 bases are a match to TRBD1. The CDR3 runs to 15 residues. Germline lookup yields CDR1 SGDLS and CDR2 YYNGEE. V lost 3 bases, J lost 4 bases, and 5 bases stayed unmatched. CDR3 sequence reads: CASSATGGGNQPQHF. For the CDR3, the DNA is TGTGCCAGCAGCGCGACAGGGGGTGGAAATCAGCCCCAGCATTTT.

The rearrangement links TRBV18 to TRBJ2-7, with D possibly being TRBD1 or TRBD2 (5 bases each). Trimming shortened V by 5 bases and J by 6 bases, and 17 bases separated the two germline ends. The CDR3 has 14 residues. Germline V gives CDR1 KGHSH, CDR2 LQKENI. CDR3 loop: CASSSYEGPIEQYF. The DNA for the CDR3 is TGTGCCAGCTCATCCTACGAGGGGCCCATCGAGCAGTACTTC.

This chain links TRBV5-1 with TRBJ2-4, with D perhaps TRBD1 or TRBD2 (5 bases each). Trimming stripped 0 bases from V and 8 bases from J, with 9 bases between. The CDR3 sequence is 13 residues long. Germline V gene sequence: CDR1 SGHRS, CDR2 YFSETQ. The DNA of the CDR3 is TGCGCCAGCAGCTTGGGCCAGGGAGACATTCAGTACTTC. Its protein is CASSLGQGDIQYF.

The chain combines TRBV18 with TRBJ2-3; D gene unclear. The germline V gene encodes CDR1 KGHSH and CDR2 LQKENI. The ends were cut back, 3 bases at V and 0 bases at J, with 10 bases in the middle. This CDR3 has 15 residues. CDR3 sequence: CASSPTQMSTDTQYF. The CDR3 DNA reads as TGTGCCAGCTCACCGACGCAAATGAGCACAGATACGCAGTATTTT.

The chain couples TRBV10-2 to TRBJ1-2, with D perhaps TRBD1 (6 bases). The length of the CDR3 is 13 residues. The V and J ends lost 4 bases and 6 bases respectively, with 12 bases between them. The germline V gene has CDR1 WSHSY and CDR2 SAAADI. The CDR3 region is CASSGAGVNGYTF. The DNA for the CDR3 is TGCGCCAGCAGTGGGGCAGGGGTGAATGGCTACACCTTC.

This rearrangement joins TRBV12-5 to TRBJ2-1; D remains ambiguous. V was clipped by 0 bases and J by 9 bases, with 15 bases between them. The CDR3 totals 15 residues. Per the germline V gene, CDR1 is LGHNT and CDR2 is FRNRAP. The DNA of the CDR3 is TGTGCTAGTGGTTTGGTACTCGACCCCCGAGGTGAGCAGTTCTTC. Encoded protein: CASGLVLDPRGEQFF.

The genes are TRBV7-2 and TRBJ2-7; 13 bases are shared with TRBD2. V lost 1 base to trimming and J lost 5 bases; unmatched junction nucleotides: 5. This CDR3 contains 16 residues. CDR1 is SGHTA and CDR2 is FQGNSA in the germline V gene. The CDR3 sequence: CASSLGGLAGRHEQYF. In DNA, the CDR3 is TGTGCCAGCAGCTTAGGGGGACTAGCGGGACGGCACGAGCAGTACTTC.